The rows below give T cell receptor beta chains drawn from one sample of a study of blood T cell repertoires in COVID-19. Measured with immunoSEQ multiplex PCR; TCRdb has only the in-frame clones, and not every one. The sample holds about 270,000 clones; 80% to 90% are singletons and the top ten take 4.1%. Sequenced: PBMCs or T cells enriched from blood (not recorded which). The receptors were gathered from a woman aged 30 to 39 with acute COVID-19. The conserved cysteine and the conserved F or W are not part of the CDR3 here. Fields, in order: J gene, V gene, CDR3 protein.

J: TRBJ2-5; V: TRBV3-1/TRBV3-2; CDR3: ASSHTTGALETQY
J: TRBJ2-6; V: TRBV19; CDR3: ASRTGGANVLT
J: TRBJ2-1; V: TRBV5-1; CDR3: ASYVAGDYNEQF
J: TRBJ1-5; V: TRBV2; CDR3: ASSDGVGGAAQH
J: TRBJ1-6; V: TRBV2; CDR3: ASSVSNSPLH
J: TRBJ1-5; V: TRBV10-3; CDR3: AISGGRDQPQH
J: TRBJ2-3; V: TRBV5-1; CDR3: ASSLGTGPLTDTQY
J: TRBJ2-1; V: TRBV7-9; CDR3: ASSTTGVHEQF
J: TRBJ2-3; V: TRBV11-2; CDR3: ASSAGLAGDTDTQY
J: TRBJ2-2; V: TRBV5-1; CDR3: ASSPTVAGGTGELF
J: TRBJ1-5; V: TRBV6-5; CDR3: ASSSTSRLNQPQH
J: TRBJ2-2; V: TRBV6-5; CDR3: ASKSQGGDTGELF
J: TRBJ2-1; V: TRBV10-1; CDR3: ASSGSGAEQF
J: TRBJ2-1; V: TRBV27; CDR3: ASSTRLAADNEQF
J: TRBJ1-4; V: TRBV7-9; CDR3: ASSLTGTGQDEKLF
J: TRBJ2-6; V: TRBV7-9; CDR3: ASSDNSGANVLT
J: TRBJ2-1; V: TRBV28; CDR3: ASSLPGLEYNEQF
J: TRBJ2-5; V: TRBV7-9; CDR3: ASSSARGRGQETQY
J: TRBJ1-4; V: TRBV5-1; CDR3: ASSYQGANEKLF
J: TRBJ1-4; V: TRBV2; CDR3: ASSARRGWLNEKLF
J: TRBJ2-1; V: TRBV6-2/TRBV6-3; CDR3: ASSYWPSGSYNEQF
J: TRBJ2-7; V: TRBV5-6; CDR3: ASSLGSLFYEQY
J: TRBJ1-2; V: TRBV29-1; CDR3: SVRGSQDYGYT